This T cell receptor (beta chain) appears in the sequencing data of a study of identical twins (dated by TCRdb to 2016 to 2017). With respect to the entire study: To test whether fetal clonotypes persist, this study deep-sequenced TCR alpha and beta repertoires from monozygotic twins, from unrelated adults of various ages, and from cord blood. To rule out contamination, replicate twin experiments were performed at different times with different library preparation protocols. Findings and caveats that apply to the study as a whole: In beta out-of-frame sequences, excess twin sharing was weaker, because having fewer shared sequences lowered the signal-to-noise ratio. Compared with coincidental sharing between unrelated individuals, an excess of low generation-probability sequences was observed among out-of-frame TCR alpha sequences shared between twins. Conclusions relied on cross-sectional statistical analysis, since the same donors could not be followed over many years. Recombination models systematically underestimated out-of-frame TCR alpha sharing in monozygotic twins but agreed with sharing between unrelated individuals. Zero-insertion analyses could be partly confounded by invariant T cells such as MAIT and iNKT, although diverse VJ usage argued against such confounding for most clonotypes. Fewer insertions were carried by abundant cord blood beta clonotypes, a similar but weaker trend appeared in young adult naive repertoires, and no such trend appeared in memory repertoires.

Note on this clonotype: Its cognate antigen has yet to be identified. No quality values exist for individual bases; no much larger clone is one base distant.

Every donor was a healthy Caucasian. The receptor library was made with 5' RACE. Instrument used: Illumina HiSeq 2000. A universal primer binding site was added through template switching, and the final cDNA carried a unique molecular identifier so that TCR cDNA molecules could be counted accurately. Specific primers in the conserved constant-segment region were used to synthesize first-strand cDNA for the TCR alpha and beta chains. To control for contamination, every cDNA library was double barcoded, receiving both a SMART-Mk sample barcode and Illumina barcodes. TruSeq adapter sequences and Illumina sample barcodes were added in two successive PCR steps. TCR alpha and beta cDNA libraries were sequenced on the Illumina HiSeq platform with custom primers. Turning to the authors' computational methods: MiGEC was used to process raw reads and extract unique molecular identifiers, and MiXCR was used to find CDR3 positions. Recombination models were inferred per individual with the repgenHMM and IGoR tools using an EM algorithm. The tcR package in R was used for shared clonotype analysis, with sharing normalized by the product of cloneset sizes. To study raw recombination without the effects of thymic and clonal selection, out-of-frame nonproductive sequences were analyzed. TCRdb's own reprocessing of the public reads used fastp at Q25 and MiXCR and kept productive beta chains. Identical CDR3 proteins give one entry, which carries the most common genes and DNA. These V and J calls originate from TCRdb's pipeline instead of the authors' own analysis. A total of approximately 1.8 million distinct CDR3 sequences appear in this sample, about 32% of them only once. Over 0.25% of the sample comes from the top ten.

The germline V gene yields SGHRS for CDR1 and YFSETQ for CDR2. V sheds 0 bases and J sheds 1 base, leaving 16 bases between their ends. The CDR3 goes from the cysteine to the phenylalanine over 18 residues. The DNA shown is the 54-base CDR3, in frame from base 1. The TCR comes from a newborn girl in good health. Sequenced input: cord blood. The sequence joins TRBV5-1 to TRBJ2-2, with the D gene call left open. The CDR3 loop reads CASSLDVGWRLNTGELFF. The DNA is as follows: TGCGCCAGCAGCTTGGATGTGGGGTGGCGCCTGAACACCGGGGAGCTGTTTTTT.